This TCR beta chain was observed in a study of ipilimumab plus nivolumab after autologous stem cell transplantation. V was trimmed by 6 bases and J by 5 bases, leaving 11 bases between them. The CDR3 consists of 12 residues. Germline CDR1 is MNHEY and CDR2 is SMNVEV (reference sequence). Libraries were prepared by immunoSEQ multiplex PCR; TCRdb keeps only in-frame clonotypes and omits some of them. This sample has approximately 80,000 clones; nearly 85% occur once, and the top ten carry roughly 2%. Material: PBMCs, obtained in a trial of ipilimumab plus nivolumab as post-transplant consolidation. The TCR was taken from a male donor with diffuse large B-cell lymphoma. This chain uses TRBV27 with TRBJ2-7; weak D call: TRBD2 (7 bases). CDR3 residues: CASRRGAHEQYF. The CDR3 DNA reads as TGTGCCAGCAGACGGGGGGCGCACGAGCAGTACTTC.